The 2 T cell receptor beta chains below all came from one sample that was sequenced in a study of cytomegalovirus exposure and HLA in healthy donors. It was with 60 Vbeta and 13 Jbeta primers that the PCR ran. Assay used: immunoSEQ multiplex PCR; TCRdb lists only in-frame clones, some missing. The data hold 130,000 or so clones, with 82% observed a single time. Sequenced: PBMCs. The source of these receptors is a woman aged 40-49 years in good health and CMV-seronegative.

This chain links TRBV19 with TRBJ1-2, with a weak D call TRBD1 (5 bases). Germline V gene sequence: CDR1 LNHDA, CDR2 SQIVND (reference sequence). The CDR3 has 14 amino acids. V lost 9 bases, J lost 0 bases, and 14 bases lay in between. The CDR3 protein is CASTTTASNYGYTF. As DNA, the CDR3 is TGTGCCAGCACGACGACAGCCTCTAACTATGGCTACACCTTC.

The J gene is TRBJ2-5, the V gene TRBV5-4; 10 bases fit TRBD2. CDR1 and CDR2 (germline): SGHNT, YYREEE (reference sequence). Trimming took 3 bases from V and 7 from J; bases not matched to a gene: 12. The length of the CDR3 is 16 residues. CDR3 amino acids: CASSSEGASGGGTQYF. CDR3 coding DNA: TGTGCCAGCAGCTCTGAGGGGGCTAGCGGGGGTGGGACCCAGTACTTC. Filled out from reference TRBV5-4 and TRBJ2-5, the complete variable domain reads ETGVTQSPTHLIKTRGQQVTLRCSSQSGHNTVSWYQQALGQGPQFIFQYYREEENGRGNFPPRFSGLQFPNYSSELNVNALELDDSALYLCASSSEGASGGGTQYFGPGTRLLVL.